Listed below are T cell receptor beta chains from one sample, sequenced in a study of T cells in Graves' hyperthyroidism and ophthalmopathy. In TCRdb, the multiplex PCR reads were re-called with MiXCR into one record per CDR3 protein. The sample records 90,000 to 120,000 distinct CDR3 sequences, about 17% being singletons. Sequenced sample: blood. These receptors were taken from a woman aged 50 to 60 with Graves' hyperthyroidism. CDR3s include the opening cysteine and the closing phenylalanine or tryptophan. Each record gives: CDR3 DNA, CDR3 protein, D gene, clone size, V gene, J gene. A D gene is named only where the DNA matches it firmly. Size is stated for part of the rows, as once, few or many counts, or as a class when the clone is expanded.

TGTGCCAGTAGCCCGGAGGGACAGGGGGATTCACCCCTCCACTTT	CASSPEGQGDSPLHF	TRBD1	many	TRBV19	TRBJ1-6
TGCGCCAGCAGCTTGGAGGGGCTCACAGATACGCAGTATTTT	CASSLEGLTDTQYF	-	many	TRBV5-1	TRBJ2-3
TGTACCAGCAGCTTAGCGGCCAGCGCGGTGGTCACCGGGGAGCTGTTTTTT	CTSSLAASAVVTGELFF	-	many	TRBV7-8	TRBJ2-2
TGTGCCAGCAGCAAGGGACAGAGTAACATTCAGTACTTC	CASSKGQSNIQYF	TRBD1	many	TRBV11-3	TRBJ2-4
TGTGCCAGCAGCTTAACGCGAGAGACCCAGTACTTC	CASSLTRETQYF	-	few	TRBV11-1	TRBJ2-5
TGTGCCTGGAGTCCAGGATTCAACACTGAAGCTTTCTTT	CAWSPGFNTEAFF	-	-	TRBV30	TRBJ1-1
TGTGCCAGCAGGCAGGGGGGAAACTATGGCTACACCTTC	CASRQGGNYGYTF	TRBD1	many	TRBV28	TRBJ1-2
TGTGCCAGCAGCCCGGGGGCGGGAGGGCCAGATACGCAGTATTTT	CASSPGAGGPDTQYF	TRBD2	many	TRBV5-4	TRBJ2-3
TGTGCCACCAGCCTTCGGACTAGCGGGAGGTCTGAAACAGATACGCAGTATTTT	CATSLRTSGRSETDTQYF	TRBD2	-	TRBV15	TRBJ2-3
TGTGCCAGCAGACGCTACAGGGGGGAGACCCAGTACTTC	CASRRYRGETQYF	TRBD1	-	TRBV6-1	TRBJ2-5
TGTGCCAGCAGTTTAGGCCTAGCGGGAGGGCCGTGGGAGACCCAGTACTTC	CASSLGLAGGPWETQYF	TRBD2	many	TRBV28	TRBJ2-5
TGCAGTGCAGTACCTGGGGCCAAAAACATTCAGTACTTC	CSAVPGAKNIQYF	-	many	TRBV20-1	TRBJ2-4
TGTGCCAGCAGCTCCTCCCCGGGACAGGCGGTCAATTCACCCCTCCACTTT	CASSSSPGQAVNSPLHF	TRBD1	few	TRBV7-8	TRBJ1-6
TGTGCCAGCAGCTCTCTGAACAGGGGAGAGACCCAGTACTTC	CASSSLNRGETQYF	TRBD1	many	TRBV7-2	TRBJ2-5
TGTGCCAGCAGCGATCAATCTTCTGCAGAGCCCCAGCATTTT	CASSDQSSAEPQHF	-	-	TRBV13	TRBJ1-5
TGTGCCAGCAGTTCACTGGTCCAAGAGACCCAGTACTTC	CASSSLVQETQYF	-	many	TRBV12-3/TRBV12-4	TRBJ2-5
TGTGCCAGCAGCCGGGACCAGTCACCCCTCCACTTT	CASSRDQSPLHF	-	many	TRBV7-9	TRBJ1-6
TGCAGCGTTGGAGGGCTTACAGGGGACTACGAGCAGTACTTC	CSVGGLTGDYEQYF	TRBD1	many	TRBV29-1	TRBJ2-7